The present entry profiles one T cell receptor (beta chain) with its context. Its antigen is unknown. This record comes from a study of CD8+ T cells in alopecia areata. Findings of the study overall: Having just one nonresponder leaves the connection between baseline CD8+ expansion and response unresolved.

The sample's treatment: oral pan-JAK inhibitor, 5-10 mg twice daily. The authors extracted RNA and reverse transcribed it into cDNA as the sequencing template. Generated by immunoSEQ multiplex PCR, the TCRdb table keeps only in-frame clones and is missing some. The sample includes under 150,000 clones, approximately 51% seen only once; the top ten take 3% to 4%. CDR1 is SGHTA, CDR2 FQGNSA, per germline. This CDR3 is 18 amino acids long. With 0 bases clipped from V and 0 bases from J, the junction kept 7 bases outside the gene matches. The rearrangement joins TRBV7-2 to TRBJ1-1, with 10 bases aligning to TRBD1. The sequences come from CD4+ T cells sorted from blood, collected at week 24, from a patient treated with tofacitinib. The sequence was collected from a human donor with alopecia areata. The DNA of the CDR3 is TGTGCCAGCAGCTTAGCGGGACAGGGGCCGGTGATGAACACTGAAGCTTTCTTT. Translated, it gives CASSLAGQGPVMNTEAFF.